One and the same sample provided the 26 T cell receptor beta chains below, sequenced in a study of long-term antiretroviral therapy in people with HIV. The authors ran the immunoSEQ assay, v3.0, at survey level. Sequenced by immunoSEQ multiplex PCR; TCRdb stores in-frame clones only, minus some. The sample yields about 15,000 clones, around four fifths seen once. The sequences come from unsorted PBMCs, collected 0.3 years after starting antiretroviral therapy. All receptors come from a man between 18 and 35 years old with HIV.

The chain links TRBV9 to TRBJ1-1; D remains unclear. Germline CDR1 and CDR2: SGDLS and YYNGEE. V lost 0 bases to trimming and J lost 2 bases, with 5 bases between them. The CDR3 has 13 residues. CDR3 in amino acids: CASSVEQNTEAFF. CDR3 DNA: TGTGCCAGCAGCGTAGAACAAAACACTGAAGCTTTCTTT.

The chain joins TRBV10-1 to TRBJ2-2, with D unclear. Trimming removed 3 bases from V and 4 bases from J, with 12 bases in between. The germline CDR1 and CDR2 sequences are WNHNN and SYGVQD (reference sequence). There are 15 residues in the CDR3. The DNA of the CDR3 is TGCGCCAGCAGTGACTCGACGCCAGGCACCGGGGAGCTGTTTTTT. It yields the protein CASSDSTPGTGELFF.

The chain links TRBV7-8 to TRBJ2-6, with D possibly TRBD2 on 5 matching bases. The CDR3 covers 17 residues. The V end lost 5 bases, the J end lost 0 bases, and 14 bases lay between the germline ends. Germline CDR1 and CDR2: SGHVS and FQNEAQ. DNA for the CDR3: TGTGCCAGCAGCGGACTGGGCCGATACTCTGGGGCCAACGTCCTGACTTTC. It encodes CASSGLGRYSGANVLTF.

As concerns this clone: At one of its ends the junction is not consistent with the germline gene, which may arise from a read error. The chain employs TRBV7-7 and TRBJ2-3; 9 positions agree with TRBD1. The CDR3 totals 14 residues. Looked up from germline, CDR1 is SSHAT and CDR2 is FNYEAQ (reference sequence). The chain's CDR3 is CASSTGGLTDTQYF. The CDR3 DNA is TGTGCTAGCAGTACAGGGGGCCTCACAGATACGCAGTATTTT.

CDR3 coding DNA: TGTGCCAGCAGTTTTGCCACAGGGTTGGCAGATACGCAGTATTTT. It specifies CASSFATGLADTQYF. This sequence joins TRBV9 and TRBJ2-3, with D possibly matching TRBD1 (6 bases). Trimming cost V 5 bases and J 4 bases, with 17 bases left between them. CDR3 length: 15 amino acids. Germline-derived CDR1 and CDR2 are SGDLS and YYNGEE.

The DNA for the CDR3 is TGTGCCAGCAGTGAACCGGGACAGCCTAATGAAAAACTGTTTTTT. This translates into CASSEPGQPNEKLFF. This chain uses TRBV6-1 with TRBJ1-4, with TRBD1 matching 7 bases. The CDR3 is 15 amino acids. Trimming cost V 2 bases and J 3 bases; bases outside gene matches: 3. Germline V lookup: CDR1 MNHNS, CDR2 SASEGT.

The chain combines TRBV11-2 with TRBJ2-1, with 7 bases lining up with TRBD1. The ends lost 0 bases at V and 9 bases at J; junction bases unmatched: 8. The V gene's germline CDR1 is SGHAT and CDR2 FQNNGV. The CDR3 loop spans 15 amino acids. This chain's CDR3 is CASSLDSWTGSEQFF. The DNA of the CDR3 is TGTGCCAGCAGCTTAGATAGTTGGACAGGCAGTGAGCAGTTCTTC.

The chain's CDR3 is CASSRLAKSTDTQYF. Here the CDR3 DNA reads TGTGCCAGCAGCCGTCTAGCGAAGAGCACAGATACGCAGTATTTT. V usage is TRBV7-9 and J usage is TRBJ2-3; D possibly corresponds to TRBD2 (6 bases). This CDR3 is built from 15 residues. Per the germline V gene, CDR1 is SEHNR and CDR2 is FQNEAQ (reference sequence). V dropped 5 bases and J dropped 0 bases, with 12 bases sitting between them.

The chain combines TRBV7-2 with TRBJ1-4; D might be TRBD1 (5 bases). The length of the CDR3 is 16 residues. Germline V gives CDR1 SGHTA, CDR2 FQGNSA. Trimming took 5 bases from V and 8 from J, leaving 21 bases between them. CDR3 amino acids: CASSDPGAAQSEKLFF. CDR3 DNA: TGTGCCAGCAGCGACCCTGGGGCAGCCCAGTCAGAAAAACTGTTTTTT.

CDR3 nucleotide sequence: TGTGCCAGCAGTCCACGGGGGGCTAGCACAGATACGCAGTATTTT. This translates into CASSPRGASTDTQYF. This chain connects TRBV7-8 to TRBJ2-3, with D perhaps TRBD2 (7 bases). Germline-derived CDR1 and CDR2 are SGHVS and FQNEAQ. The CDR3 has 15 residues. V gave up 6 bases and J gave up 0 bases, with 13 bases separating them.

The rearrangement joins TRBV6-5 to TRBJ1-1; D is uncertain. Germline V gives CDR1 MNHEY, CDR2 SVGAGI. The V gene lost 1 base and the J gene lost 1 base, with 10 bases spanning the gap. The CDR3 extends over 15 amino acids. The CDR3 reads CASSYFAAENTEAFF. The CDR3 bases are TGTGCCAGCAGTTACTTCGCTGCTGAGAACACTGAAGCTTTCTTT.

DNA for the CDR3: TGTGCCAGCTCACCACCTCAGCAGCCCCAGCATTTT. This gives the protein CASSPPQQPQHF. The genes are TRBV18 and TRBJ1-5; D gene uncertain. There are 12 residues in the CDR3. V was trimmed by 0 bases and J by 7 bases, leaving 4 bases between them. The germline V gene has CDR1 KGHSH and CDR2 LQKENI.

The chain couples TRBV14 to TRBJ1-6; D unresolved. The CDR3 is 16 residues long. Germline V gene data show CDR1 as SGHDN and CDR2 as FVKESK. The V end lost 0 bases, the J end lost 3 bases, and 9 bases lay between the germline ends. The CDR3 DNA reads as TGTGCCAGCAGCCAAGATGGGTTCTTCTATAATTCACCCCTCCACTTT. Translating gives CASSQDGFFYNSPLHF.

CDR3 sequence reads: CAIAPMPGLPYGYTF. CDR3 DNA: TGTGCCATCGCCCCAATGCCCGGGCTCCCCTATGGCTACACCTTC. The chain joins TRBV28 to TRBJ1-2; D ambiguous. Trimming removed 10 bases from V and 4 bases from J, with 22 bases in between. Germline lookup yields CDR1 MDHEN and CDR2 SYDVKM. CDR3 length: 15 amino acids.

Only a few counts were recorded for this clone. V and J are TRBV29-1 and TRBJ1-2; no reliable D call. Trimming took off 6 bases at V and 6 bases at J, with 8 bases between the two ends. From germline, CDR1 is SQVTM and CDR2 ANQGSEA. The CDR3 spans 10 residues. The CDR3 reads CSVAVDGYTF. The CDR3 nucleotides are TGCAGCGTCGCGGTCGATGGCTACACCTTC.

This chain joins TRBV6-1 and TRBJ2-7; a weak D match, TRBD1 (5 bases). Germline V gives CDR1 MNHNS, CDR2 SASEGT. The V and J ends lost 0 bases and 4 bases respectively, with 13 bases between them. CDR3 size: 15 residues. The CDR3 sequence: CASSEAGVPVYEQYV. The CDR3 nucleotides read TGTGCCAGCAGTGAAGCAGGGGTGCCAGTATACGAGCAGTACGTC.

V gene TRBV7-6 combines with J gene TRBJ2-7; 7 nucleotides match TRBD2. Trimming took 5 bases from V and 3 from J; bases not matched to a gene: 4. The CDR3 length is 13 residues. The germline V gene has CDR1 SGHVS and CDR2 FNYEAQ. The CDR3 spells CASSLGGGYEQYV. CDR3 nucleotide sequence: TGTGCCAGCAGCCTGGGCGGGGGCTACGAGCAGTACGTC.

This clone was counted a single time. This sequence joins TRBV6-5 and TRBJ1-1; maybe TRBD1 (5 bases). This CDR3 spans 15 amino acids. Between the trimmed V and J ends, which lost 11 bases and 5 bases, there was a span of 24 bases. CDR1 MNHEY and CDR2 SVGAGI come from the germline V gene. CDR3 in DNA: TGTGCCGCCCGGGGCAGTCCTTGGAAAGGGACTGAAGCTTTCTTT. Amino acids: CAARGSPWKGTEAFF.

This clone was recorded only once. This chain links TRBV5-6 with TRBJ2-5; the match to TRBD1 covers 7 bases. The CDR3 runs 16 residues. From germline, CDR1 is SGHDT and CDR2 YYEEEE. V shed 0 bases and J 0 bases; nucleotides not matched to a gene: 5. CDR3 sequence: CASSLEGQKDQETQYF. The DNA of the CDR3 is TGTGCCAGCAGCTTGGAGGGACAGAAGGACCAAGAGACCCAGTACTTC.

This chain links TRBV18 with TRBJ2-6, with TRBD2 identical over 7 bases. CDR3 length equals 17 residues. V lost 2 bases, J lost 1 base, and 5 bases stayed unmatched. Germline CDR1 is KGHSH and CDR2 is LQKENI. The CDR3: CASSPAGVISGANVLTF. For the CDR3, the DNA is TGTGCCAGCTCACCAGCGGGGGTTATTTCTGGGGCCAACGTCCTGACTTTC.

This clone turned up a few times. V is TRBV19 and J is TRBJ1-5, with D tentatively TRBD1 (6 bases). Germline V CDR1 and CDR2: LNHDA, SQIVND (reference sequence). The germline V and J ends were trimmed by 1 base and 7 bases, with 14 bases remaining between them. This CDR3 is 15 amino acids long. The CDR3 here is CASSIAASTGQPQHF. The DNA for the CDR3 is TGTGCCAGTAGTATAGCGGCCTCCACAGGGCAGCCCCAGCATTTT.

The chain carries TRBV7-3 and TRBJ1-1; D is perhaps TRBD1 (5 bases). The CDR3 length is 14 residues. Germline V gene lookup returns CDR1 SGHTA and CDR2 FQGTGA. The V end lost 0 bases, the J end lost 5 bases, and 10 bases lay between the germline ends. DNA for the CDR3: TGTGCCAGCAGCTTAACGGGGGACGGAACTGAAGCTTTCTTT. Amino acids: CASSLTGDGTEAFF.

This clone was seen just once. The CDR3 here is CASSQVTGWNIQYF. CDR3 coding DNA: TGCGCCAGCAGCCAAGTAACAGGATGGAACATTCAGTACTTC. V gene TRBV4-1 combines with J gene TRBJ2-4, with TRBD1 as a possible D gene (5 bases). The CDR3 runs 14 residues. V was shortened by 1 base and J by 7 bases, with 11 bases between the two germline ends. Germline V lookup: CDR1 MGHRA, CDR2 YSYEKL.

This chain joins TRBV5-4 and TRBJ2-5; 7 nucleotides line up with TRBD2. The length of the CDR3 is 14 residues. V shed 2 bases and J 3 bases; nucleotides not matched to a gene: 4. Per the germline V gene, CDR1 is SGHNT and CDR2 is YYREEE (reference sequence). Here the CDR3 DNA reads TGTGCCAGCAGCTTATGGGGGGGGGAAGAGACCCAGTACTTC. Its protein is CASSLWGGEETQYF.

V gene TRBV23-1 combines with J gene TRBJ2-5, with 7 positions matching TRBD1. TRBV23-1 is filed as an ORF, its function uncertain. The CDR3 has 15 residues. Trimming at V came to 3 bases and at J to 1 base, leaving 5 bases not matched to a gene. The CDR3 region is CASSQGTVAQETQYF. The CDR3 nucleotides read TGCGCCAGCAGTCAGGGGACAGTAGCCCAAGAGACCCAGTACTTC.

J is TRBJ1-4 and V is TRBV7-9, with a tentative D call TRBD1 (5 bases). Per germline, CDR1 SEHNR and CDR2 FQNEAQ (reference sequence). The CDR3 runs 16 residues. V gave up 3 bases and J gave up 0 bases, with 11 bases separating them. The CDR3 bases are TGTGCCAGCAGCTTTTTGGACATTGCAACTAATGAAAAACTGTTTTTT. This gives the protein CASSFLDIATNEKLFF.